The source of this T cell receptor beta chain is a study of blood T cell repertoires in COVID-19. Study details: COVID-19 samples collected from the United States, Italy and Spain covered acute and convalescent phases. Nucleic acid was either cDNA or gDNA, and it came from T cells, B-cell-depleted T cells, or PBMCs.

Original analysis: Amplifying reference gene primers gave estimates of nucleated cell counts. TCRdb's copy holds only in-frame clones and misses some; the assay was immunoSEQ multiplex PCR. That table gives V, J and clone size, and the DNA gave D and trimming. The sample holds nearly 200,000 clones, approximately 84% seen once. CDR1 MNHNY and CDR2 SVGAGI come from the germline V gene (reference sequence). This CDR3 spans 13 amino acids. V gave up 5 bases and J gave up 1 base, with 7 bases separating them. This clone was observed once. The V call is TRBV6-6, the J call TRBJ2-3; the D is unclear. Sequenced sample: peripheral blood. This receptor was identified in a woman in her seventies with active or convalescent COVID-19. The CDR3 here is CASSDRGTDTQYF. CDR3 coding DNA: TGTGCCAGCAGTGACCGGGGCACAGATACGCAGTATTTT.